The 25 T cell receptor beta chains below all came from one sample that was sequenced in a study of shared clonotypes between healthy human individuals. As defined, naive CD8 cells were CD45RO-negative and positively selected for CCR7, with terminally differentiated effector memory CD45RA+ cells excluded. TCRdb's copy holds only in-frame clones and misses some; the assay was immunoSEQ multiplex PCR. The data show more than 2 million clones, with approximately 94% seen just once and 0.85% to 1.2% held by the top ten. The sample taken for sequencing was naive CD8+ T cells sorted from blood. These receptors all come from a young man in good health.

This clone has just one count. The chain combines TRBV9 with TRBJ1-6, with D unclear. V lost 0 bases and J 5 bases, leaving 24 bases between the germline ends. There are 20 residues in the CDR3. The germline CDR1 and CDR2 sequences are SGDLS and YYNGEE. This CDR3 reads CASSVDPHGPLQVDNSPLHF. In nucleotides, the CDR3 is TGTGCCAGCAGCGTAGACCCCCACGGGCCGCTTCAGGTGGATAATTCACCCCTCCACTTT.

Regarding this clone: Distinct nucleotide sequences in the sample also encode this CDR3. The chain is built from TRBV27 and TRBJ2-3; D is undetermined. There are 12 residues in the CDR3. Germline assignment: CDR1 MNHEY and CDR2 SMNVEV (reference sequence). V was shortened by 3 bases and J by 2 bases, with 3 bases between the two germline ends. This chain's CDR3 is CASSFLTDTQYF. The CDR3 nucleotides read TGTGCCAGCAGTTTTCTCACAGATACGCAGTATTTT.

This chain uses TRBV30 with TRBJ2-7; a possible D gene is TRBD2 (5 bases). The CDR3 loop spans 12 amino acids. Germline V lookup: CDR1 GTSNPN, CDR2 SVGIG (reference sequence). V lost 2 bases and J lost 5, with 10 bases in between. The CDR3 protein is CAWSWTGDEQYF. CDR3 nucleotides: TGTGCCTGGAGTTGGACTGGCGACGAGCAGTACTTC.

The chain is built from TRBV5-1 and TRBJ1-2, with D unresolved. This CDR3 contains 13 residues. Germline-derived CDR1 and CDR2 are SGHRS and YFSETQ. The ends were cut back, 0 bases at V and 6 bases at J, with 9 bases in the middle. CDR3 sequence (DNA): TGCGCCAGCAGCTTGGGGGCAGCGGATGGCTACACCTTC. This gives the protein CASSLGAADGYTF.

The V gene is TRBV6-1, the J gene TRBJ2-1; D is undetermined. The CDR3 sequence is 15 residues long. The germline V gene encodes CDR1 MNHNS and CDR2 SASEGT. Trimming shortened V by 2 bases and J by 3 bases, and 11 bases separated the two germline ends. The CDR3 DNA reads TGTGCCAGCAGTGAAAATCCTAGATACTACAATGAGCAGTTCTTC. It yields the protein CASSENPRYYNEQFF.

The chain uses TRBV27 and TRBJ2-1, with D possibly being TRBD1 (6 bases). The V and J ends lost 5 bases and 8 bases respectively, with 10 bases between them. CDR3 length: 12 residues. Germline loops: CDR1 MNHEY, CDR2 SMNVEV (reference sequence). The CDR3 spells CASSQQGDEQFF. For the CDR3, the DNA is TGTGCCAGCAGTCAACAGGGCGATGAGCAGTTCTTC.

CDR3 sequence (DNA): TGTGCCAGCAGCCAGTGGGGACAGGATCCTAATGAGCAGTTCTTC. Translation: CASSQWGQDPNEQFF. The chain joins TRBV9 to TRBJ2-1; 8 bases are a match to TRBD1. Looked up from germline, CDR1 is SGDLS and CDR2 is YYNGEE. This CDR3 region has 15 residues. The junction had 10 bases not matched to a gene; V was cut back by 4 bases and J by 7 bases. The whole variable domain, filled in from reference TRBV9 and TRBJ2-1, reads DSGVTQTPKHLITATGQRVTLRCSPRSGDLSVYWYQQSLDQGLQFLIQYYNGEERAKGNILERFSAQQFPDLHSELNLSSLELGDSALYFCASSQWGQDPNEQFFGPGTRLTVL.

J is TRBJ1-4 and V is TRBV9; 9 bases match TRBD1. V lost 0 bases and J lost 6; bases outside the gene matches: 3. Germline assignment: CDR1 SGDLS and CDR2 YYNGEE. The CDR3 is made up of 15 amino acids. This CDR3 reads CASSVEGQGHEKLFF. As DNA, the CDR3 is TGTGCCAGCAGCGTAGAGGGACAGGGCCATGAAAAACTGTTTTTT.

The rearrangement uses TRBV6-5 and TRBJ2-7; D unresolved. V was shortened by 4 bases and J by 1 base, with 11 bases between the two germline ends. The CDR3 loop spans 14 amino acids. CDR1 is MNHEY, CDR2 SVGAGI, per germline. The CDR3 bases are TGTGCCAGCAGTTCCTGGACGGTTTCCTACGAGCAGTACTTC. Its protein is CASSSWTVSYEQYF.

This chain uses TRBV5-6 with TRBJ1-6, with D perhaps TRBD1 (6 bases). Germline CDR1 and CDR2: SGHDT and YYEEEE. This CDR3 has 17 residues. V shed 4 bases and J shed 0 bases, with 14 bases lying between them. In nucleotides, the CDR3 is TGTGCCAGCAGCCCGGCGACAGGCAGCTCCTATAATTCACCCCTCCACTTT. It encodes CASSPATGSSYNSPLHF. The variable domain in full, with the rest retrieved from reference TRBV5-6 and TRBJ1-6, is DAGVTQSPTHLIKTRGQQVTLRCSPKSGHDTVSWYQQALGQGPQFIFQYYEEEERQRGNFPDRFSGHQFPNYSSELNVNALLLGDSALYLCASSPATGSSYNSPLHFGNGTRLTVT.

V is TRBV30 and J is TRBJ2-1; D possibly corresponds to TRBD2 (6 bases). V was clipped by 6 bases and J by 10 bases, with 13 bases between them. The CDR3 loop spans 11 amino acids. Germline loops: CDR1 GTSNPN, CDR2 SVGIG (reference sequence). The CDR3 loop is CACLGGSEQFF. The CDR3 coding sequence is TGTGCCTGTTTGGGGGGAAGCGAGCAGTTCTTC.

The chain links TRBV6-1 to TRBJ1-5; weak D call: TRBD1 (5 bases). V lost 5 bases to trimming and J lost 2 bases, with 13 bases between them. Looked up from germline, CDR1 is MNHNS and CDR2 is SASEGT. CDR3 length: 15 residues. The CDR3 coding sequence is TGTGCCAGCAGTTCCCTTATACAGGGCAATCAGCCCCAGCATTTT. Encoded protein: CASSSLIQGNQPQHF.

A word on this clone: The same CDR3 arises from other DNA sequences in this sample as well. The rearrangement joins TRBV11-2 to TRBJ2-7; D uncertain. From germline, CDR1 is SGHAT and CDR2 FQNNGV. This CDR3 contains 11 residues. V lost 4 bases and J lost 4, with 5 bases in between. CDR3 region: CASSSGYEQYF. CDR3 coding DNA: TGTGCCAGCAGCTCTGGTTACGAGCAGTACTTC.

The CDR3 sequence: CASSDSGWRETQYF. For the CDR3, the DNA is TGTGCCAGCAGTGACAGCGGGTGGAGAGAGACCCAGTACTTC. The chain employs TRBV2 and TRBJ2-5; D is perhaps TRBD2 (6 bases). The CDR3 extends over 14 amino acids. Trimming left V 3 bases short and J 4 bases short, with 12 bases between. Germline lookup yields CDR1 SNHLY and CDR2 FYNNEI.

The V gene is TRBV5-4, the J gene TRBJ2-1, with 8 bases fitting TRBD2. CDR1 and CDR2 (germline): SGHNT, YYREEE (reference sequence). Trimming cost V 0 bases and J 5 bases; bases outside gene matches: 13. The CDR3 covers 18 residues. The CDR3 reads CASSLVRGGPQMHNEQFF. The CDR3 DNA reads as TGTGCCAGCAGCTTGGTTCGCGGGGGGCCCCAGATGCACAATGAGCAGTTCTTC.

V is TRBV2 and J is TRBJ2-3; no reliable D call. V was pared by 11 bases and J by 0 bases, with 6 bases between. This CDR3 comprises 11 residues. Per the germline V gene, CDR1 is SNHLY and CDR2 is FYNNEI. In DNA form, the CDR3 reads TGTGCCGTTCCCAGCACAGATACGCAGTATTTT. This codes for CAVPSTDTQYF.

The chain uses TRBV6-6 and TRBJ2-7, with 8 bases matching TRBD2. Trimming removed 4 bases from V and 3 bases from J; junction bases left unmatched: 8. Germline CDR1 reads MNHNY; CDR2 reads SVGAGI (reference sequence). There are 15 residues in the CDR3. CDR3 bases: TGTGCCAGCAGTTCCTGGGATAGCGGGATCTACGAGCAGTACTTC. This codes for CASSSWDSGIYEQYF.

The gene calls are TRBV14 and TRBJ2-5; D call uncertain. Trimming left V 1 base short and J 1 base short, with 4 bases between. The CDR3 loop spans 13 amino acids. Germline lookup yields CDR1 SGHDN and CDR2 FVKESK. Here the CDR3 reads CASSQVAQETQYF. In nucleotides, the CDR3 is TGTGCCAGCAGCCAAGTGGCCCAAGAGACCCAGTACTTC.

The chain combines TRBV6-6 with TRBJ2-7; no clear D. V lost 10 bases, J lost 3 bases, and 7 bases lay in between. Germline V gives CDR1 MNHNY, CDR2 SVGAGI (reference sequence). This CDR3 has 10 residues. CDR3 sequence reads: CATYDYEQYF. CDR3 nucleotide sequence: TGTGCCACTTACGACTACGAGCAGTACTTC.

The chain is built from TRBV10-2 and TRBJ1-2, with a tentative D call TRBD1 (6 bases). The CDR3 totals 16 residues. Trimming pared 3 bases from V and 0 bases from J, leaving 14 bases between. Germline assignment: CDR1 WSHSY and CDR2 SAAADI. The CDR3 loop reads CASSDYRESSNYGYTF. DNA for the CDR3: TGCGCCAGCAGTGATTACAGGGAGTCTTCTAACTATGGCTACACCTTC.

This chain links TRBV11-2 with TRBJ2-3, with TRBD2 matching over 9 bases. Per the germline V gene, CDR1 is SGHAT and CDR2 is FQNNGV. CDR3 size: 15 residues. With V trimmed by 5 bases and J by 4 bases, 7 bases remained unmatched. CDR3 sequence (DNA): TGTGCCAGCAGCCGAGTAGCGGGAGACTCAGATACGCAGTATTTT. Translating gives CASSRVAGDSDTQYF.

The genes are TRBV27 and TRBJ2-5; either TRBD1 or TRBD2 may fit D (5 bases each). CDR1 MNHEY and CDR2 SMNVEV come from the germline V gene (reference sequence). Trimming cost V 5 bases and J 5 bases, with 18 bases left between them. CDR3 length: 15 residues. CDR3 bases: TGTGCCAGCAGTCCGGAGTTAGAGGGGTGGGAGACCCAGTACTTC. Protein product: CASSPELEGWETQYF.

The rearrangement uses TRBV28 and TRBJ1-2, with D perhaps matching TRBD1 (5 bases). Germline assignment: CDR1 MDHEN and CDR2 SYDVKM. V lost 4 bases and J 4 bases, leaving 7 bases between the germline ends. The CDR3 spans 12 residues. Here the CDR3 reads CASSSRAYGYTF. The CDR3 DNA is TGTGCCAGCAGTTCCAGGGCCTATGGCTACACCTTC.

The sample holds one count of this clone. At the DNA level, this CDR3 is encoded by other sequences in the same sample as well. The V gene is TRBV30, the J gene TRBJ2-1; no clear D gene. The CDR3 consists of 12 residues. Germline CDR1 is GTSNPN and CDR2 is SVGIG (reference sequence). Trimming removed 0 bases at V and 6 bases at J, with 6 bases between. The CDR3 nucleotides are TGTGCCTGGAGTGTAATTGGCAATGAGCAGTTCTTC. Its translation: CAWSVIGNEQFF.

The chain couples TRBV5-4 to TRBJ1-1; maybe TRBD1 (5 bases). V shed 4 bases and J shed 7 bases, with 11 bases lying between them. Looked up from germline, CDR1 is SGHNT and CDR2 is YYREEE (reference sequence). This CDR3 region has 12 residues. The DNA of the CDR3 is TGTGCCAGCAGCGCGGGGCCACTTGAAGCTTTCTTT. This codes for CASSAGPLEAFF.